Listed below are T cell receptor beta chains from one sample, sequenced in a study of T cell repertoires in cytomegalovirus infection. TCRdb re-analysed the reads in MiXCR, keeping a single row per CDR3 protein. Among 150,000 or so distinct CDR3 sequences, about a quarter were seen once, and the ten largest hold approximately 11%. Sequencing input: PBMCs. The receptor set was obtained from a human donor in good health (CMV status not recorded). Some clones in this sample may be carry-over from other donors' samples. Both conserved end residues are part of each CDR3. A D gene is named only where the DNA matches it firmly. A row's size may be missing; if present it is once, few, many or a size class.

cdr3_length	j_call	clone_size	v_call	d_call	cdr3_aa	cdr3_nt
15	TRBJ2-1	NA	TRBV5-4	NA	CASTRGGDNYNEQFF	TGTGCCAGCACCCGAGGGGGAGATAACTACAATGAGCAGTTCTTC
15	TRBJ2-1	few	TRBV6-5	NA	CASSYSGISNNEQFF	TGTGCCAGCAGTTACTCGGGGATTTCCAACAATGAGCAGTTCTTC
15	TRBJ1-1	many	TRBV28	NA	CASSLPTGEGTEAFF	TGTGCCAGCAGTTTACCGACAGGTGAAGGCACTGAAGCTTTCTTT
15	TRBJ2-1	few	TRBV14	TRBD2	CASSQLAGDYNEQFF	TGTGCCAGCAGCCAACTAGCGGGGGACTACAATGAGCAGTTCTTC
11	TRBJ2-7	NA	TRBV7-9	NA	CASLGNYEQYF	TGTGCCAGCCTGGGGAACTACGAGCAGTACTTC
14	TRBJ1-5	few	TRBV9	NA	CASSVAGSNQPQHF	TGTGCCAGCAGCGTAGCAGGGAGCAATCAGCCCCAGCATTTT
10	TRBJ1-1	NA	TRBV10-1	NA	CASSTNEAFF	TGCGCCAGCAGCACCAACGAAGCTTTCTTT
13	TRBJ2-7	NA	TRBV5-4	NA	CASSGDSYHEQYF	TGTGCCAGCAGCGGTGACTCTTACCACGAGCAGTACTTC
12	TRBJ2-2	NA	TRBV5-6	NA	CASSLGTRELFF	TGTGCCAGCAGCTTGGGAACGCGGGAGCTGTTTTTT
15	TRBJ2-1	few	TRBV5-4	TRBD1	CASSNRDRVRDEQFF	TGTGCCAGCAGCAACCGGGACAGGGTGAGGGATGAGCAGTTCTTC
16	TRBJ2-7	NA	TRBV5-1	TRBD2	CATKPTPGTSRDEQYF	TGCGCCACCAAGCCTACCCCCGGGACTAGCCGGGACGAGCAGTACTTC
15	TRBJ1-2	NA	TRBV12-3/TRBV12-4	NA	CASSESRGNLYGYTF	TGTGCCAGCAGTGAATCCAGGGGCAACCTATATGGCTACACCTTC
12	TRBJ2-7	NA	TRBV7-2	NA	CASSGSGYEQYF	TGTGCCAGCAGCGGTTCGGGATACGAGCAGTACTTC
13	TRBJ1-5	NA	TRBV20-1	NA	CSASGLSNQPQHF	TGCAGTGCTAGCGGTCTTAGCAATCAGCCCCAGCATTTT
18	TRBJ2-2	few	TRBV6-5	NA	CASSYRVRSAANTGELFF	TGTGCCAGCAGTTATCGGGTGAGATCCGCCGCGAACACCGGGGAGCTGTTTTTT
16	TRBJ2-3	NA	TRBV5-1	NA	CASSVDEARGTDTQYF	TGCGCCAGCAGCGTGGACGAAGCCCGGGGCACAGATACGCAGTATTTT
13	TRBJ2-3	NA	TRBV28	NA	CASSLIITDTQYF	TGTGCCAGCAGTTTAATAATCACAGATACGCAGTATTTT
13	TRBJ2-6	few	TRBV19	TRBD1	CAARGPGANVLTF	TGTGCAGCGAGGGGGCCTGGGGCCAACGTCCTGACTTTC
18	TRBJ1-6	many	TRBV7-9	NA	CASSTTGGGSSYNSPLHF	TGTGCCAGCAGTACGACCGGAGGAGGAAGCTCCTATAATTCACCCCTCCACTTT
16	TRBJ1-6	NA	TRBV28	TRBD1	CASSPRTGLNNSPLHF	TGTGCCAGCAGTCCCCGGACAGGGCTGAATAATTCACCCCTCCACTTT
19	TRBJ1-1	few	TRBV7-9	NA	CASSLSPIAGGSMNTEAFF	TGTGCCAGCAGCTTATCGCCCATCGCGGGTGGGAGCATGAACACTGAAGCTTTCTTT
13	TRBJ2-5	few	TRBV12-3/TRBV12-4	NA	CASSFGTEETQYF	TGTGCCAGCAGTTTTGGGACGGAAGAGACCCAGTACTTC
16	TRBJ1-2	few	TRBV7-9	TRBD1	CASSLNLADRGTGYTF	TGTGCCAGCAGCTTAAATCTTGCGGACAGGGGAACCGGCTACACCTTC
14	TRBJ2-7	NA	TRBV4-3	NA	CASSQDPGPYEQYF	TGCGCCAGCAGCCAAGATCCAGGACCTTACGAGCAGTACTTC
14	TRBJ1-1	NA	TRBV5-6	NA	CASSRLGFDTEAFF	TGTGCCAGCAGCCGTCTGGGATTCGACACTGAAGCTTTCTTT
14	TRBJ1-2	NA	TRBV7-9	TRBD1	CASSLGTTGWGYTF	TGTGCCAGCAGCTTAGGGACGACAGGGTGGGGCTACACCTTC
18	TRBJ2-7	NA	TRBV5-6	TRBD2	CASSLGEVRLAGPYEQYF	TGTGCCAGCAGCTTGGGGGAAGTTCGACTAGCGGGACCCTACGAGCAGTACTTC
15	TRBJ2-2	NA	TRBV7-2	TRBD1	CASSQDRGNTGELFF	TGTGCCAGCAGCCAGGACAGGGGGAACACCGGGGAGCTGTTTTTT
12	TRBJ1-1	NA	TRBV13	NA	CASSSGWTEAFF	TGTGCCAGCAGTTCAGGGTGGACTGAAGCTTTCTTT
17	TRBJ2-1	NA	TRBV5-6	TRBD2	CASSLEGLAGGGNEQFF	TGTGCCAGCAGCTTAGAGGGACTAGCGGGAGGAGGAAATGAGCAGTTCTTC
15	TRBJ1-1	few	TRBV9	NA	CASSPWGGGGTEAFF	TGTGCCAGCAGCCCCTGGGGAGGGGGAGGGACTGAAGCTTTCTTT
14	TRBJ2-3	NA	TRBV28	NA	CASSSHLITDTQYF	TGTGCCAGCAGTTCCCACTTGATCACAGATACGCAGTATTTT
16	TRBJ2-6	many	TRBV25-1	TRBD1	CASSEEGQASANVLTF	TGTGCCAGCAGTGAGGAAGGACAGGCGAGCGCCAACGTCCTGACTTTC
15	TRBJ1-5	NA	TRBV19	NA	CASSGTFNSNQPQHF	TGTGCCAGTAGTGGGACTTTTAATAGCAATCAGCCCCAGCATTTT
16	TRBJ2-2	NA	TRBV4-2	TRBD2	CANSQGLASNTGELFF	TGTGCCAACAGCCAAGGACTAGCGTCGAACACCGGGGAGCTGTTTTTT
12	TRBJ2-1	NA	TRBV6-2/TRBV6-3	NA	CASSYPPDEQFF	TGTGCCAGCAGTTACCCGCCTGATGAGCAGTTCTTC
15	TRBJ2-2	many	TRBV6-2/TRBV6-3	TRBD1	CASSRGQGRPGELFF	TGTGCCAGCAGCCGAGGACAGGGGCGTCCCGGGGAGCTGTTTTTT
15	TRBJ2-3	many	TRBV7-2	NA	CASSLVGGLPDTQYF	TGTGCCAGCAGCTTAGTGGGTGGACTTCCCGATACGCAGTATTTT
14	TRBJ1-5	NA	TRBV10-3	NA	CAISEKGVGEPQHF	TGTGCCATCAGTGAGAAGGGCGTCGGCGAACCCCAGCATTTT
16	TRBJ2-1	few	TRBV7-9	TRBD2	CASSFYSGTPYNEQFF	TGTGCCAGCAGCTTTTATAGCGGGACCCCTTACAATGAGCAGTTCTTC
17	TRBJ2-3	few	TRBV7-2	TRBD2	CASSLWGGGASSDTQYF	TGTGCCAGCAGCTTATGGGGCGGGGGGGCCTCCTCGGATACGCAGTATTTT
14	TRBJ2-1	NA	TRBV20-1	NA	CSARLWGVDNEQFF	TGCAGTGCTAGGCTCTGGGGGGTCGACAATGAGCAGTTCTTC
16	TRBJ2-5	NA	TRBV3-1	TRBD2	CASSPGLAGGGETQYF	TGTGCCAGCAGCCCGGGACTAGCGGGAGGAGGCGAGACCCAGTACTTC
13	TRBJ1-5	few	TRBV12-3/TRBV12-4	NA	CASSATVTQPQHF	TGTGCCAGCAGCGCGACGGTCACTCAGCCCCAGCATTTT
15	TRBJ2-1	few	TRBV11-2	TRBD2	CASSQGTSGSREQFF	TGTGCCAGCAGCCAAGGGACTAGCGGGAGTCGCGAGCAGTTCTTC
13	TRBJ1-3	few	TRBV5-1	NA	CASSKDPGNTIYF	TGCGCCAGCAGCAAGGACCCAGGAAACACCATATATTTT